These 30 T cell receptor beta chains originate from one sample sequenced in a study of cytomegalovirus exposure and HLA in healthy donors (dated by TCRdb to about 2017). Library prep was done by the immunoSEQ multiplex PCR assay. For the multiplex PCR, a mixture combining 60 forward primers for TCR Vbeta segments and 13 reverse primers for TCR Jbeta segments was used. In its TCRdb copy, this immuneACCESS table keeps in-frame sequences only and misses some clones. Where compared with another copy, unresolved V genes explain less than half of these, and the others have no known cause. This sample gives 200,000 or so clones in total; 80% to 85% of them show up just once. The ten largest clonotypes hold under 7.5% of the sample. The sample was PBMCs. These receptors were collected from a woman between 45 and 65 years old in good health and CMV-seropositive.

The chain joins TRBV5-6 to TRBJ2-5, with TRBD2 matching over 9 bases. Germline values: CDR1 SGHDT, CDR2 YYEEEE. This CDR3 has 16 residues. After removal of 3 bases from V and 1 base from J, the junction contained 7 bases not matched to a gene. The CDR3 nucleotides read TGTGCCAGCAGCTCGCTGACTAGCGGTCTCCAAGAGACCCAGTACTTC. Residues: CASSSLTSGLQETQYF.

V and J are TRBV19 and TRBJ1-1; 7 nucleotides agree with TRBD1. Germline CDR1 and CDR2: LNHDA and SQIVND (reference sequence). J lost 0 bases, V lost 6 bases, and 7 bases had no gene match. CDR3 length equals 15 residues. CDR3 region: CASRGGGVVNTEAFF. DNA for the CDR3: TGTGCCAGTAGAGGAGGGGGCGTGGTGAACACTGAAGCTTTCTTT.

The genes are TRBV7-9 and TRBJ2-7; 7 bases fit TRBD1. J was trimmed by 3 bases and V by 4 bases; bases with no gene match: 6. Germline CDR1 reads SEHNR; CDR2 reads FQNEAQ (reference sequence). The length of the CDR3 is 14 residues. The CDR3 loop is CASSWDSSGYEQYF. Written as DNA, the CDR3 is TGTGCCAGCAGCTGGGACAGTTCCGGCTACGAGCAGTACTTC. Supplemented by reference TRBV7-9 and TRBJ2-7, the full variable domain reads DTGVSQNPRHKITKRGQNVTFRCDPISEHNRLYWYRQTLGQGPEFLTYFQNEAQLEKSRLLSDRFSAERPKGSFSTLEIQRTEQGDSAMYLCASSWDSSGYEQYFGPGTRLTVT.

This clone was detected only once. V usage is TRBV19 and J usage is TRBJ2-1; the D gene is possibly TRBD2 (5 bases). This CDR3 has 13 amino acids. CDR1 and CDR2 (germline): LNHDA, SQIVND (reference sequence). Trimming removed 5 bases at V and 5 bases at J, with 10 bases between. The CDR3 nucleotides read TGTGCCAGTAGTGCGGGTCAGAACAATGAGCAGTTCTTC. This codes for CASSAGQNNEQFF.

The chain joins TRBV11-2 to TRBJ2-2; TRBD1 agrees at 10 bases. The V gene's germline CDR1 is SGHAT and CDR2 FQNNGV. The junction had 12 bases not matched to a gene; V was cut back by 8 bases and J by 0 bases. CDR3 length: 18 amino acids. The CDR3 DNA is TGTGCCAGCTCCCTCGTGGGACAGGGGATCCCGAACACCGGGGAGCTGTTTTTT. Its translation: CASSLVGQGIPNTGELFF.

This CDR3 is CASRGTGRPLEQYF. The CDR3 nucleotides are TGTGCCAGCAGGGGGACAGGGAGGCCCCTCGAGCAGTACTTC. The rearrangement links TRBV2 to TRBJ2-7, with TRBD1 identical over 9 bases. The CDR3 sequence is 14 residues long. CDR1 is SNHLY, CDR2 FYNNEI, per germline. The trim removed 6 bases at V and 6 bases at J, leaving 9 bases unmatched.

The rearrangement uses TRBV11-2 and TRBJ2-7, with 11 bases aligning to TRBD2. CDR1 and CDR2 from the germline V gene are SGHAT and FQNNGV. This CDR3 region has 15 residues. After removal of 4 bases from V and 2 bases from J, the junction contained 4 bases not matched to a gene. The CDR3 is CASSSPSGRTYEQYF. In DNA, the CDR3 is TGTGCCAGCAGCTCTCCTAGCGGGAGGACCTACGAGCAGTACTTC. The full variable domain, with the rest looked up from reference TRBV11-2 and TRBJ2-7, is EAGVAQSPRYKIIEKRQSVAFWCNPISGHATLYWYQQILGQGPKLLIQFQNNGVVDDSQLPKDRFSAERLKGVDSTLKIQPAKLEDSAVYLCASSSPSGRTYEQYFGPGTRLTVT.

This chain joins TRBV5-4 and TRBJ2-2; 7 positions match TRBD2. The V gene's germline CDR1 is SGHNT and CDR2 YYREEE (reference sequence). The CDR3 runs 16 residues. J lost 5 bases, V lost 4 bases, and 11 bases had no gene match. The CDR3 coding sequence is TGTGCCAGCAGCGGGGGGGGACTTACCCTTACCGGGGAGCTGTTTTTT. Translation: CASSGGGLTLTGELFF. Combining the CDR3 with reference TRBV5-4 and TRBJ2-2 gives the whole variable domain ETGVTQSPTHLIKTRGQQVTLRCSSQSGHNTVSWYQQALGQGPQFIFQYYREEENGRGNFPPRFSGLQFPNYSSELNVNALELDDSALYLCASSGGGLTLTGELFFGEGSRLTVL.

The chain has TRBV2 and TRBJ1-4; 9 bases map to TRBD1. Germline loops: CDR1 SNHLY, CDR2 FYNNEI. The CDR3 totals 13 residues. The V segment lost 6 bases and the J segment 6 bases; nucleotides outside the gene matches: 2. CDR3 amino acids: CASRGTGHEKLFF. The DNA for the CDR3 is TGTGCCAGCAGGGGGACAGGGCATGAAAAACTGTTTTTT.

This clone has a handful of counts. This rearrangement joins TRBV7-9 to TRBJ1-2; D gene uncertain. The germline gives CDR1 SEHNR, CDR2 FQNEAQ (reference sequence). The CDR3 runs 13 residues. Trimming took 4 bases from V and 4 from J, leaving 10 bases between them. The CDR3 protein is CASSSTATYGYTF. CDR3 nucleotide sequence: TGTGCCAGCAGCTCCACAGCTACCTATGGCTACACCTTC.

V usage is TRBV5-1 and J usage is TRBJ1-1, with 7 bases matching TRBD1. The V segment lost 2 bases and the J segment 1 base; nucleotides outside the gene matches: 8. Germline V lookup: CDR1 SGHRS, CDR2 YFSETQ. The CDR3 length is 16 residues. This chain's CDR3 is CASSFQRTGWNTEAFF. Written as DNA, the CDR3 is TGCGCCAGCAGCTTTCAGCGGACAGGTTGGAACACTGAAGCTTTCTTT.

The CDR3 region has the DNA TGTGCCAGCAGCGATCGACAGGGGGCGGGCGGGGAGCTGTTTTTT. This sequence encodes CASSDRQGAGGELFF. The V call is TRBV9, the J call TRBJ2-2; TRBD1 aligns across 10 bases. V was pared by 3 bases and J by 7 bases, with 6 bases of the junction left unmatched. The CDR3 consists of 15 residues. Germline V gives CDR1 SGDLS, CDR2 YYNGEE.

This rearrangement joins TRBV18 to TRBJ2-7; D perhaps matches TRBD2 (6 bases). The CDR3 spans 14 residues. V gave up 6 bases and J gave up 6 bases, with 18 bases separating them. Looked up from germline, CDR1 is KGHSH and CDR2 is LQKENI. The CDR3 coding sequence is TGTGCCAGCTCGCTCCGAGACGGAGCGGGCGAGCAGTACTTC. It specifies CASSLRDGAGEQYF.

This chain connects TRBV11-3 to TRBJ2-3; no definite D call. Per the germline V gene, CDR1 is SGHNT and CDR2 is YENEEA. The CDR3 extends over 14 amino acids. With 0 bases removed from V and 0 bases from J, the gap between germline ends came to 4 bases. The CDR3 DNA sequence: TGTGCCAGCAGCTTAGACGGGAGCACAGATACGCAGTATTTT. It yields the protein CASSLDGSTDTQYF.

This chain joins TRBV28 and TRBJ1-5; 11 bases map to TRBD1. CDR3 size: 15 residues. The germline CDR1 and CDR2 sequences are MDHEN and SYDVKM. Losses at the gene ends were 5 bases for V and 6 bases for J; bases not matched to a gene: 6. In nucleotides, the CDR3 is TGTGCCAGCAGTCCGGGACAGGGGGTGGGTCAGCCCCAGCATTTT. Amino acid sequence: CASSPGQGVGQPQHF.

The rearrangement joins TRBV13 to TRBJ1-4; the D is unclear. The CDR3 is 15 amino acids. The germline gives CDR1 PRHDT, CDR2 FYEKMQ (reference sequence). The germline V and J ends were trimmed by 4 bases and 0 bases, with 9 bases remaining between them. The CDR3 region is CASSSAEATNEKLFF. The CDR3 DNA sequence: TGTGCCAGCAGCTCGGCAGAGGCAACTAATGAAAAACTGTTTTTT.

This chain uses TRBV6-1 with TRBJ1-5; TRBD1 agrees at 8 bases. The CDR3 extends over 17 amino acids. Germline trimming cut 2 bases from V and 1 base from J; bases unmatched to any gene: 7. In germline, CDR1 is MNHNS, CDR2 SASEGT. CDR3 region: CASSELRDRLSNQPQHF. The CDR3 region has the DNA TGTGCCAGCAGTGAACTTAGGGACAGGTTAAGCAATCAGCCCCAGCATTTT.

This chain joins TRBV29-1 and TRBJ2-5; the match to TRBD1 covers 8 bases. Germline trimming cut 7 bases from V and 4 bases from J; bases unmatched to any gene: 14. Germline V lookup: CDR1 SQVTM, CDR2 ANQGSEA. The CDR3 length is 15 residues. The DNA of the CDR3 is TGCAGCGCCAGATACGGACAGGGAGACTCAGAGACCCAGTACTTC. Amino acids: CSARYGQGDSETQYF.

The chain links TRBV5-4 to TRBJ2-7; TRBD1 aligns across 9 bases. V gave up 4 bases and J gave up 6 bases; unmatched junction bases: 11. Germline V gives CDR1 SGHNT, CDR2 YYREEE (reference sequence). This CDR3 contains 15 residues. CDR3 amino acids: CASSQDGQGIGEQYF. CDR3 DNA sequence: TGTGCCAGCAGCCAAGATGGACAGGGGATAGGCGAGCAGTACTTC.

The V gene is TRBV28, the J gene TRBJ2-1; 14 nucleotides agree with TRBD2. Germline V CDR1 and CDR2: MDHEN, SYDVKM. The J segment lost 10 bases and the V segment lost 6 bases, leaving 8 bases of the junction unmatched. This CDR3 spans 15 amino acids. As DNA, the CDR3 is TGTGCCAGCAGGCCGGGACTAGCGGGAGTAGGGGAGCAGTTCTTC. Translated, it gives CASRPGLAGVGEQFF. Variable domain in full (rest from reference TRBV28 and TRBJ2-1): DVKVTQSSRYLVKRTGEKVFLECVQDMDHENMFWYRQDPGLGLRLIYFSYDVKMKEKGDIPEGYSVSREKKERFSLILESASTNQTSMYLCASRPGLAGVGEQFFGPGTRLTVL.

There are a few counts of this clone. Other DNA sequences within the sample encode an identical CDR3. The rearrangement joins TRBV29-1 to TRBJ2-5, with 8 bases fitting TRBD1. CDR1 and CDR2 from the germline V gene are SQVTM and ANQGSEA. The CDR3 loop spans 12 amino acids. The J segment lost 5 bases and the V segment lost 3 bases, leaving 2 bases of the junction unmatched. CDR3 DNA: TGCAGCGTTGACAGGGGGCAGGAGACCCAGTACTTC. Amino acid sequence: CSVDRGQETQYF. Based on the CDR3 plus reference TRBV29-1 and TRBJ2-5, the full variable domain is SAVISQKPSRDICQRGTSLTIQCQVDSQVTMMFWYRQQPGQSLTLIATANQGSEATYESGFVIDKFPISRPNLTFSTLTVSNMSPEDSSIYLCSVDRGQETQYFGPGTRLLVL.

A remark on this clone: Other nucleotide sequences in the sample specify the same CDR3. The CDR3 loop reads CASSFGQGLNEKLFF. In DNA form, the CDR3 reads TGTGCCAGCAGCTTCGGACAGGGCCTTAATGAAAAACTGTTTTTT. The chain joins TRBV11-2 to TRBJ1-4; 8 bases fit TRBD1. There are 15 residues in the CDR3. Germline CDR1 and CDR2: SGHAT and FQNNGV. With V trimmed by 3 bases and J by 4 bases, 4 bases remained unmatched.

The V gene is TRBV7-9, the J gene TRBJ1-2; 10 nucleotides line up with TRBD1. Losses at the gene ends were 5 bases for V and 3 bases for J; bases not matched to a gene: 6. Germline CDR1 is SEHNR and CDR2 is FQNEAQ (reference sequence). This CDR3 is 15 amino acids long. DNA for the CDR3: TGTGCCAGCAGCCCAAGGGGACAGGGGCACTATGGCTACACCTTC. It specifies CASSPRGQGHYGYTF. The complete variable domain, with remaining parts taken from reference TRBV7-9 and TRBJ1-2, reads DTGVSQNPRHKITKRGQNVTFRCDPISEHNRLYWYRQTLGQGPEFLTYFQNEAQLEKSRLLSDRFSAERPKGSFSTLEIQRTEQGDSAMYLCASSPRGQGHYGYTFGSGTRLTVV.

V usage is TRBV6-6 and J usage is TRBJ1-4, with TRBD1 as a possible D gene (5 bases). V lost 5 bases, J lost 3 bases, and 13 bases lay in between. The CDR3 is made up of 15 amino acids. Germline V gene data show CDR1 as MNHNY and CDR2 as SVGAGI (reference sequence). Here the CDR3 DNA reads TGTGCCAGCAGTCTCTTGGGGGGAGCTAATGAAAAACTGTTTTTT. It translates to CASSLLGGANEKLFF.

CDR3 DNA sequence: TGTGCCTGGAGTTCGGACAGGGGGCTCTGGGAGACCCAGTACTTC. Translation: CAWSSDRGLWETQYF. The chain uses TRBV30 and TRBJ2-5; 11 nucleotides line up with TRBD1. Germline V lookup: CDR1 GTSNPN, CDR2 SVGIG (reference sequence). CDR3 length: 15 amino acids. Trimming took 2 bases from V and 5 from J; bases not matched to a gene: 7.

This clone was detected only once. The rearrangement uses TRBV27 and TRBJ1-5, with D unresolved. V was pared by 8 bases and J by 0 bases, with 14 bases between. Germline CDR1 MNHEY, CDR2 SMNVEV (reference sequence). The length of the CDR3 is 15 residues. The CDR3 sequence is CASRFSPYSNQPQHF. CDR3 bases: TGTGCCAGCCGGTTTTCGCCGTATAGCAATCAGCCCCAGCATTTT.

The CDR3 region has the DNA TGCGCCAGCAGCCAAGATCTGAGCGGGGCCTACAATGAGCAGTTCTTC. This sequence encodes CASSQDLSGAYNEQFF. The chain joins TRBV4-1 to TRBJ2-1; 7 bases are a match to TRBD2. J gave up 2 bases and V 0 bases, and 4 bases lay outside the gene matches. Germline CDR1 is MGHRA and CDR2 is YSYEKL. CDR3 length: 16 residues.

The genes are TRBV28 and TRBJ1-4; D unresolved. There are 14 residues in the CDR3. Germline lookup yields CDR1 MDHEN and CDR2 SYDVKM. Trimming left V 5 bases short and J 2 bases short, with 9 bases between. CDR3 DNA sequence: TGTGCCAGCAGTCCAGTCGGGACTAATGAAAAACTGTTTTTT. Translation: CASSPVGTNEKLFF.

V usage is TRBV19 and J usage is TRBJ2-1; 8 bases are a match to TRBD1. V lost 6 bases and J lost 4; bases outside the gene matches: 2. This CDR3 region has 13 residues. In germline, CDR1 is LNHDA, CDR2 SQIVND (reference sequence). The CDR3 DNA sequence: TGTGCCAGTAGAACAGGGGGGTACAATGAGCAGTTCTTC. It codes for CASRTGGYNEQFF.

Only one count was recorded for this clone. The J gene is TRBJ1-6, the V gene TRBV28; D possibly corresponds to TRBD1 (5 bases). Germline assignment: CDR1 MDHEN and CDR2 SYDVKM. The CDR3 contains 13 residues. V was clipped by 3 bases and J by 10 bases, with 10 bases between them. CDR3 region: CASSLGRSSPLHF. CDR3 coding DNA: TGTGCCAGCAGTTTGGGGCGATCATCACCCCTCCACTTT.